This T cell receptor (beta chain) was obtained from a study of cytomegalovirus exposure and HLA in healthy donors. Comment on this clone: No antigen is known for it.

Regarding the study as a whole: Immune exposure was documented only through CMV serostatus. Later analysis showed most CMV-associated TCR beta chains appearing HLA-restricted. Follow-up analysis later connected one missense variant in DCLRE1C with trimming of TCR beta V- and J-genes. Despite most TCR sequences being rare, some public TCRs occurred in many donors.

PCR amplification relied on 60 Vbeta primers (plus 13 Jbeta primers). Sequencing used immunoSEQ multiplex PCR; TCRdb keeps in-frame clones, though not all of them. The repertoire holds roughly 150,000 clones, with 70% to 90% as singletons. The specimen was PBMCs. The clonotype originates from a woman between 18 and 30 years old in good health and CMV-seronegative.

As DNA, the CDR3 is TGTGCCAGCAGTTCCCCGTGGACAGGGGATAATGAAAAACTGTTTTTT. Protein: CASSSPWTGDNEKLFF. The chain links TRBV28 to TRBJ1-4; 9 positions match TRBD1. V lost 4 bases, J lost 4 bases, and 7 bases stayed unmatched. The CDR3 totals 16 residues. Germline assignment: CDR1 MDHEN and CDR2 SYDVKM.